This T cell receptor beta chain appears in the sequencing data of a study of shared clonotypes between healthy human individuals. For the study at large: Three plates were used per donor for CD4 naive, three for CD4 memory, two for CD8 naive and one for CD8 memory.

Notes on the study in general: Clonotypes which were not shared had lower generation probabilities than clonotypes that all four donors shared. Memory subsets generally showed smaller estimated richness than naive subsets did. Blood alone was sampled, and tissue repertoires likely differ.

The assay was immunoSEQ multiplex PCR, and TCRdb's table has in-frame clones only and misses some. Found here are about 2.4 million clones, 93% of them singletons; the top ten hold about 0.39%. Germline CDR1 is SGHAT and CDR2 is FQNNGV. The CDR3 length is 18 residues. Trimming cost V 3 bases and J 9 bases; bases outside gene matches: 13. A remark on this clone: The antigen is not known.

The V gene is TRBV11-2, the J gene TRBJ2-1; 14 bases are shared with TRBD2. The sequencing sample was made of naive CD4+ T cells from PBMCs. The subset: CD45RA+ positively selected. This receptor was taken from a man between 18 and 35 years old in good health. Some clones in this sample may be carry-over from other donors' samples. This chain's CDR3 is CASSFPSIRTSGRLEQFF. Here the CDR3 DNA reads TGTGCCAGCAGCTTTCCCTCGATACGGACTAGCGGGAGGCTTGAGCAGTTCTTC.